The source of this T cell receptor (beta chain) is a study of OX40 agonist ivuxolimab in advanced cancers. Notes on the research overall: Ivuxolimab, which targeted the costimulatory receptor OX40 (CD134), was an agonistic, fully human IgG2 monoclonal antibody. Intravenous ivuxolimab was administered to patients every 2 weeks at six dose levels: 0.01, 0.1, 0.3, 1.5, 3 and 10 mg/kg. Among the roughly 50 dose-escalation patients, approximately 20 had hepatocellular carcinoma, about 15 melanoma, 9 renal cell carcinoma and 9 head and neck cancer. A male proportion of 70% to 90% and a mean age of around 60 years, ranging from roughly 20 to 80, were recorded for the dose-escalation cohort. Patients were allowed to have had prior anti-PD-1, anti-PD-L1 or anti-CTLA-4 therapy, and around two fifths of the dose-escalation patients had been treated with checkpoint inhibitors. Three dose-escalation patients achieved partial responses, one with hepatocellular carcinoma and two with cutaneous melanoma. Peripheral TCRbeta sequencing was intended to test whether TCR sequence diversity was altered and clonal T-cell expansion was caused by ivuxolimab. The monotherapy dose-escalation portion (N ≈ 52 patients) of the phase I ivuxolimab trial is reported in the paper.

Including the terminal cysteine and phenylalanine, the CDR3 comprises 18 residues. The sequence is cut down to CDR3 DNA, 54 bases in frame from base 1. Via the germline V gene (reference sequence), CDR1 is LNHNV and CDR2 YYDKDF. V loses 5 bases, J loses 2 bases, and the germline ends lie 22 bases apart. Patients with autoimmune disease history or receiving systemic immunosuppression were excluded from the trial. Peripheral blood for TCR sequencing was collected from all dose cohorts at baseline, on cycle 4 day 1, and on cycle 7 day 1. Samples were obtained from an open-label, multicenter, first-in-human phase I dose-escalation trial of ivuxolimab. The trial enrolled adults with locally advanced or metastatic head and neck squamous cell, hepatocellular, melanoma or renal cell carcinoma. Before TCR sequencing, CD4+ T cells and CD8+ T cells from peripheral blood were sorted into separate populations.

Broad study findings and their caveats: Which antigens the clonally expanded peripheral T cells were specific for was not determined. Low levels of normalized T-cell clonal expansion were also seen in some patients who did not respond. In the 0.1-3.0 mg/kg groups, partial responders were among the patients with the lowest normalized peripheral clonal expansion, particularly in CD8+ T cells. After ivuxolimab, CD8+ T cells had more expanded clones than CD4+ T cells on average. Clonal expansion of both CD4+ and CD8+ blood T cells was observed from baseline to week 6 at doses 0.1 to 3.0 mg/kg.

To sequence the TCRbeta CDR3 region, genomic DNA was isolated from the sorted cells. The immunoSEQ Assay was used to sequence the TCRbeta CDR3 regions. The immuneACCESS repertoire file appears here via TCRdb, limited to in-frame rearrangements. These files lack a portion of the clones; in checked studies, under half of the deficit traces to unresolved V genes, and the cause of the others is not known. Here the sample has roughly 26,000 clones; over 85% occur a single time. Clones ranked in the top ten supply roughly a fifth of the sample. On this clone: Its antigen remains unidentified. No base-level quality is on record; no much larger clone is a single base apart.

This clonotype originated in an adult with an advanced solid tumor such as melanoma, head and neck, liver or kidney cancer. In this chain, TRBV15 is recombined with TRBJ1-3, and perhaps TRBD1 as D gene, on 5 matching bases. The sequences come from CD4+ or CD8+ T cells sorted from blood, collected in a trial of the OX40 agonist ivuxolimab. The CDR3 protein: CATSPFLFGGNAGNTIYF. The nucleotide sequence is given as TGTGCCACCAGCCCATTTCTCTTCGGGGGGAACGCTGGAAACACCATATATTTT.